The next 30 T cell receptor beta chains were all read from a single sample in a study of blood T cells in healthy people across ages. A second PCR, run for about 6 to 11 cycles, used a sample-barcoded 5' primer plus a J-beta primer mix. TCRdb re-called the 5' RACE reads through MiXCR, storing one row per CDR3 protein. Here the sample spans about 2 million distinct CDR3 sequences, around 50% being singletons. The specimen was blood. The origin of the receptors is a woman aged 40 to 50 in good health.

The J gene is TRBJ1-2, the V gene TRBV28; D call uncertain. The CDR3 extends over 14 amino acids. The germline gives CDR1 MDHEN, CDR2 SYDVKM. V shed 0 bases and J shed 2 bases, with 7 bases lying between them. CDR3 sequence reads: CASSLWGLNYGYTF. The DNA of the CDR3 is TGTGCCAGCAGTTTATGGGGATTGAACTATGGCTACACCTTC.

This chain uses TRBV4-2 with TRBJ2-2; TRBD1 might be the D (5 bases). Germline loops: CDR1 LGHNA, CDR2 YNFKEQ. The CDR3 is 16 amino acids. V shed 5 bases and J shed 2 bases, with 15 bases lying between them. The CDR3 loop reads CASSEVGADNTGELFF. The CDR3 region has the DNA TGTGCCAGCAGCGAAGTTGGGGCCGACAACACCGGGGAGCTGTTTTTT.

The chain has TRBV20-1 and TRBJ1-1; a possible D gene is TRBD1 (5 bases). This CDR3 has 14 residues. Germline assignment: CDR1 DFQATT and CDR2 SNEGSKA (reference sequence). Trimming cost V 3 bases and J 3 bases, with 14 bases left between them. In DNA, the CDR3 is TGCAGTGCTAGGTTGGCAGGGCAGGACACTGAAGCTTTCTTT. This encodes CSARLAGQDTEAFF.

The CDR3 protein is CSARSQETQYF. The CDR3 DNA is TGCAGTGCTAGATCTCAGGAGACCCAGTACTTC. The chain uses TRBV20-1 and TRBJ2-5; no definite D call. The CDR3 loop spans 11 amino acids. Trimming left V 2 bases short and J 5 bases short, with 6 bases between. From germline, CDR1 is DFQATT and CDR2 SNEGSKA (reference sequence).

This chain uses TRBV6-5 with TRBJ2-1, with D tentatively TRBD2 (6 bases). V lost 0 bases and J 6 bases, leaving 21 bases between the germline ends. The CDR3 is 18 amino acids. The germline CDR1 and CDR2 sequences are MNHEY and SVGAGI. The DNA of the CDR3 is TGTGCCAGCAGTTACTCGGCGGACTACCTATTAGGGAGCAATGAGCAGTTCTTC. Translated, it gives CASSYSADYLLGSNEQFF.

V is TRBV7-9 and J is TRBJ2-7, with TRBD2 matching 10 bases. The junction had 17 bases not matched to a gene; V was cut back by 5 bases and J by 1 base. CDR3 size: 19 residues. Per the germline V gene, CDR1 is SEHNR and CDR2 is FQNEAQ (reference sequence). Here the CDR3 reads CASSGSGRAFDHPSYEQYF. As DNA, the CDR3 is TGTGCCAGCAGCGGAAGCGGGAGGGCCTTTGATCACCCGTCCTACGAGCAGTACTTC. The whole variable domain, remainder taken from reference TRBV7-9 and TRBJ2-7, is DTGVSQNPRHKITKRGQNVTFRCDPISEHNRLYWYRQTLGQGPEFLTYFQNEAQLEKSRLLSDRFSAERPKGSFSTLEIQRTEQGDSAMYLCASSGSGRAFDHPSYEQYFGPGTRLTVT.

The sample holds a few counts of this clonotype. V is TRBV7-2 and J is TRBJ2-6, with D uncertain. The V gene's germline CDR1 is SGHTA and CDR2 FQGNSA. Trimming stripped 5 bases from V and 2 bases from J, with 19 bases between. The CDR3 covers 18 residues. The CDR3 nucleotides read TGTGCCAGCAGCCTAAATACGAACTTCAGGACTGGGGCCAACGTCCTGACTTTC. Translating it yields CASSLNTNFRTGANVLTF.

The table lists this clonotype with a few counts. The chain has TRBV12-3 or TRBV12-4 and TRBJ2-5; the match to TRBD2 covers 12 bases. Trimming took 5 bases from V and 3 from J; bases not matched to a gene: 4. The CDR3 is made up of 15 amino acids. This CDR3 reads CASSASGGGKETQYF. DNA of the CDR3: TGTGCCAGCAGTGCTAGCGGGGGGGGGAAAGAGACCCAGTACTTC.

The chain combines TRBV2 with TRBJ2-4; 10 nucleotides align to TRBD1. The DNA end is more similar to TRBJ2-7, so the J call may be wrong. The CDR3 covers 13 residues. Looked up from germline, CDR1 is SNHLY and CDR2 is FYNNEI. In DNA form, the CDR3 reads TGTGCCAGCAGTGCGGACAGGGGGAACGAGCAGTACTTC. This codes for CASSADRGNEQYF.

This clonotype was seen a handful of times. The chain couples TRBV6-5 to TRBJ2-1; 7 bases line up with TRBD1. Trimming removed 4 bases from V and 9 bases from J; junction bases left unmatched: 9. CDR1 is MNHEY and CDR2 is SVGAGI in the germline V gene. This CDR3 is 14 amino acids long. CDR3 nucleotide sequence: TGTGCCAGCAGTTTGCGAAGGGGGCGAAGTGAGCAGTTCTTC. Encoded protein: CASSLRRGRSEQFF.

The CDR3 nucleotides read TGTGCCAGCAGTTACTTTGGAGGGGCCGGCTTGGATACGCAGTATTTT. It yields the protein CASSYFGGAGLDTQYF. The rearrangement uses TRBV6-5 and TRBJ2-3, with D possibly TRBD2 on 6 matching bases. Germline V CDR1 and CDR2: MNHEY, SVGAGI. V shed 1 base and J shed 6 bases, with 17 bases lying between them. The CDR3 totals 16 residues.

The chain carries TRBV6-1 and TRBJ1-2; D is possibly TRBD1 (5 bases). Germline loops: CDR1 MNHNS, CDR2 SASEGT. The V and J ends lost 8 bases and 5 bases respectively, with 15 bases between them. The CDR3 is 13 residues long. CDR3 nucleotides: TGTGCCAGCGGGGACGGGGGAACGTATGGCTACACCTTC. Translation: CASGDGGTYGYTF.

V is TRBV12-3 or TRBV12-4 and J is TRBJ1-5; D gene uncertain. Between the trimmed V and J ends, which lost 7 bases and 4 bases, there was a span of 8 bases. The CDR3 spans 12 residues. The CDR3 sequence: CASTTRNQPQHF. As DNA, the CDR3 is TGTGCCAGCACGACGCGGAATCAGCCCCAGCATTTT.

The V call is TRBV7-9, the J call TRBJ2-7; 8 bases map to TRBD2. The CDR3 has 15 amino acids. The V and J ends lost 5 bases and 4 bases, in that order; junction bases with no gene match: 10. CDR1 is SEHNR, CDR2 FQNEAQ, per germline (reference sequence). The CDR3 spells CASSPRLAHPYEQYF. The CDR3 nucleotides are TGTGCCAGCAGCCCTCGACTAGCGCACCCATACGAGCAGTACTTC.

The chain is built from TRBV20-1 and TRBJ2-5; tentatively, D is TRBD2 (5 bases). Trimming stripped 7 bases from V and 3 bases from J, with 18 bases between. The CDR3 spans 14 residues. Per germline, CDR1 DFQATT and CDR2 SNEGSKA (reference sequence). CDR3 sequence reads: CSVPSGLVEETQYF. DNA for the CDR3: TGCAGTGTCCCCTCCGGACTCGTGGAAGAGACCCAGTACTTC.

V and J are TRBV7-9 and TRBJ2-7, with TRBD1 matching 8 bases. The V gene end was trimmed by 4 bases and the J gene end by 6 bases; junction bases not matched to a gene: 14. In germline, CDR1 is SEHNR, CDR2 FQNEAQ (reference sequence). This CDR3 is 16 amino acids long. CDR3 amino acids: CASSSAAGQGASEQYF. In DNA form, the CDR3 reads TGTGCCAGCAGCTCAGCAGCGGGCCAGGGGGCGAGCGAGCAGTACTTC. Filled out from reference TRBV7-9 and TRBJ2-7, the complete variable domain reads DTGVSQNPRHKITKRGQNVTFRCDPISEHNRLYWYRQTLGQGPEFLTYFQNEAQLEKSRLLSDRFSAERPKGSFSTLEIQRTEQGDSAMYLCASSSAAGQGASEQYFGPGTRLTVT.

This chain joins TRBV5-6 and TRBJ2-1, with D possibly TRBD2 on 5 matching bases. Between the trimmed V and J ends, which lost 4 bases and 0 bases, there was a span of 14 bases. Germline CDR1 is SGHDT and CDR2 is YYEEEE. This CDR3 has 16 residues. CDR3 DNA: TGTGCCAGCAGCGCCTACGGAGGCAGCTCCTACAATGAGCAGTTCTTC. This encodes CASSAYGGSSYNEQFF.

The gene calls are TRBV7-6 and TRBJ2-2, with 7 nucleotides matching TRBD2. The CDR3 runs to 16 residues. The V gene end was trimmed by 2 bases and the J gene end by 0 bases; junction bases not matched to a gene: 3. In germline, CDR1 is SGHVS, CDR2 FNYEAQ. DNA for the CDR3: TGTGCCAGCAGCTTATCAGCGGGGACGAACACCGGGGAGCTGTTTTTT. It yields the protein CASSLSAGTNTGELFF.

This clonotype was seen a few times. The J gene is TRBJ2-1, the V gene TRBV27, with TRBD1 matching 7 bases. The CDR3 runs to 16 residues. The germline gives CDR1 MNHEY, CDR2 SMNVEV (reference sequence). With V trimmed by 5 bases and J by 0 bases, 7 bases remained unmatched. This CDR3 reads CASSPGQISSYNEQFF. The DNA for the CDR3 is TGTGCCAGCAGTCCGGGACAGATTAGCTCCTACAATGAGCAGTTCTTC.

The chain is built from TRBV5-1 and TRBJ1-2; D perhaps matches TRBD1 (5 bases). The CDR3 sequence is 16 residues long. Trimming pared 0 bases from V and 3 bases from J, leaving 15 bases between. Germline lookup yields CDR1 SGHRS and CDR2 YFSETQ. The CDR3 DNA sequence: TGCGCCAGCAGCTTGGCCGCGGCAGGGTTGGACTATGGCTACACCTTC. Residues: CASSLAAAGLDYGYTF.

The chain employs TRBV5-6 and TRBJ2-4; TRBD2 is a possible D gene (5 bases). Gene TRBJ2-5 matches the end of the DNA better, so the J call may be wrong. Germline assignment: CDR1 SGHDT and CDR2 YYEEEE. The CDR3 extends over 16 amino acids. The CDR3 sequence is CASSRGADHNKETQYF. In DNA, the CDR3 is TGTGCCAGCAGCCGGGGAGCGGATCACAATAAAGAGACCCAGTACTTC.

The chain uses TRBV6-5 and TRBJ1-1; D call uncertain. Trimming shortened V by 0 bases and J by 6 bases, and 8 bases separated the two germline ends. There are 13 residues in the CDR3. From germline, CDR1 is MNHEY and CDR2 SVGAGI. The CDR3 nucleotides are TGTGCCAGCAGTTACTCTAGGCAATCTGAAGCTTTCTTT. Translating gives CASSYSRQSEAFF.

The CDR3 reads CSQGSSYNEQYF. Here the CDR3 DNA reads TGCTCTCAGGGGAGCTCCTACAATGAGCAGTACTTC. The rearrangement uses TRBV20-1 and TRBJ2-1; tentative D call: TRBD1 (6 bases). The J call is doubtful: the DNA matches TRBJ2-7 better. This CDR3 has 12 amino acids. The germline V gene encodes CDR1 DFQATT and CDR2 SNEGSKA (reference sequence).

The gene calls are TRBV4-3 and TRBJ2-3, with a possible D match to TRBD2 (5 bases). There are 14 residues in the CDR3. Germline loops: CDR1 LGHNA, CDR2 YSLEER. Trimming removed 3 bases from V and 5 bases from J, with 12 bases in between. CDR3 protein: CASSQLEGRDTQYF. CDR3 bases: TGCGCCAGCAGCCAGTTAGAGGGCAGAGATACGCAGTATTTT.

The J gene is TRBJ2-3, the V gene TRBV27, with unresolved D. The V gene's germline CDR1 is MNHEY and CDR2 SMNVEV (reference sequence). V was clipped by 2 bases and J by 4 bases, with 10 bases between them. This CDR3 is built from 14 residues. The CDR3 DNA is TGTGCCAGCAGTTTAAACCTTTCCCCAGATACGCAGTATTTT. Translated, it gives CASSLNLSPDTQYF.

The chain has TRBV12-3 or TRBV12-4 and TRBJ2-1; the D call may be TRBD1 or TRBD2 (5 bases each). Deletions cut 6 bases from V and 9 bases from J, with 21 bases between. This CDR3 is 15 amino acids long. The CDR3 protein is CASSPEGVTRGEQFF. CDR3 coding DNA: TGTGCCAGCAGCCCTGAAGGGGTCACTAGGGGTGAGCAGTTCTTC.

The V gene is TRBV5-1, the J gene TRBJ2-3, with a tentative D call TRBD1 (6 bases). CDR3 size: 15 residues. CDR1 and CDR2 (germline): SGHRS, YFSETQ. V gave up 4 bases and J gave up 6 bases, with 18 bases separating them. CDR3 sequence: CASSGPQGLTDTQYF. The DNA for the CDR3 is TGCGCCAGCAGCGGACCACAGGGCTTGACGGATACGCAGTATTTT.

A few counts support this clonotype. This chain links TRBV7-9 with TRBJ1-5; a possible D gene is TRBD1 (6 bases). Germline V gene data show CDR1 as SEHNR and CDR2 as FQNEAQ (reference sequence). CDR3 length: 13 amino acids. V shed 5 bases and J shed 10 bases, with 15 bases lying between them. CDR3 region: CASSTGQNTPQHF. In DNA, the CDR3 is TGTGCCAGCAGCACCGGACAGAACACTCCCCAGCATTTT.

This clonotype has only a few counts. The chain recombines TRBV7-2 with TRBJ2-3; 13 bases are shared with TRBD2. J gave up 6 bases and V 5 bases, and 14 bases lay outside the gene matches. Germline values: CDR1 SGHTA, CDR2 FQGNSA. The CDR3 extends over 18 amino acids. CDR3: CASSPRPTSGGPTDTQYF. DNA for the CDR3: TGTGCCAGCAGCCCCAGGCCGACTAGCGGGGGGCCTACGGATACGCAGTATTTT. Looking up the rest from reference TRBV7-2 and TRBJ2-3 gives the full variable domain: GAGVSQSPSNKVTEKGKDVELRCDPISGHTALYWYRQSLGQGLEFLIYFQGNSAPDKSGLPSDRFSAERTGGSVSTLTIQRTQQEDSAVYLCASSPRPTSGGPTDTQYFGPGTRLTVL.

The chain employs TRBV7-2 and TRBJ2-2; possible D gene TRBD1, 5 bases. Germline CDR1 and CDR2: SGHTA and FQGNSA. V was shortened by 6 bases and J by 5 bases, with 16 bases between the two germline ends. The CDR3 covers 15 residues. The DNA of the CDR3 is TGTGCCAGCAGTCGACAGCCGACTCAAACCGGGGAGCTGTTTTTT. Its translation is CASSRQPTQTGELFF.